Listed below are T cell receptor beta chains from one sample, sequenced in a study of identical twins. One entry per CDR3 protein, called by TCRdb with MiXCR from the 5' RACE reads. This table has fewer than 250,000 distinct CDR3 sequences, around a tenth appearing once. Sequencing used memory (CD45RO+) T cells sorted from blood. The receptors derive from a woman under 30 in good health. The conserved cysteine and the conserved F or W are not part of the CDR3 here.

>TRBV20-1|TRBJ1-2
SARDGEVSTGYT
>TRBV6-1|TRBJ1-2
ASLGSRANYGYT
>TRBV18|TRBJ1-2
ASSLNGPGQGGYT
>TRBV3-1|TRBJ2-1
ASSQGLGQGRPYNEQF
>TRBV20-1|TRBJ2-5
SARETSGAQETQY
>TRBV7-2|TRBJ1-2
ASSFSGPTSHL
>TRBV12-3/TRBV12-4|TRBJ1-4
ASSRDSSEKLF
>TRBV5-1|TRBJ2-1
ASTSQPTGTNNEQF
>TRBV18|TRBJ2-7
ASSPPSISYEQY
>TRBV6-6|TRBJ2-5
ASRGGQETQY
>TRBV10-3|TRBJ2-7
AISVHRDRAVEQY
>TRBV2|TRBJ2-2
ASSATEGGELF
>TRBV20-1|TRBJ2-5
SARERETQY
>TRBV19|TRBJ2-1
ASSTRGRGEQF
>TRBV29-1|TRBJ1-2
SLSSPGSGYT
>TRBV7-8|TRBJ2-2
ASSLRTVRAGELF
>TRBV20-1|TRBJ2-5
SASGLAGQETQY
>TRBV6-5|TRBJ2-3
ASSYSPSADTQY
>TRBV5-1|TRBJ1-4
ASSVNYEKLF
>TRBV3-1|TRBJ1-1
ASIYQGGTEAF
>TRBV20-1|TRBJ2-4
SASDRRGKVENIQY
>TRBV4-1|TRBJ1-2
ASSQDSVSALGYT
>TRBV5-6|TRBJ2-2
ASSLDRGLAGELF
>TRBV29-1|TRBJ2-1
SVEPPGGPFDEQF
>TRBV11-1|TRBJ2-7
ASSLAFEDAYEQY
>TRBV11-1|TRBJ2-7
ASSLTLARLGEQY
>TRBV9|TRBJ2-7
ASSASGANEQY
>TRBV9|TRBJ2-5
ASSVGWQETQY
>TRBV20-1|TRBJ2-5
SGFEETQY
>TRBV5-6|TRBJ1-5
ASSLEGTGRQPQH
>TRBV4-1|TRBJ2-7
ASSRPGDVYEQY
>TRBV12-3/TRBV12-4|TRBJ2-7
ASGAKTDEQY
>TRBV12-3/TRBV12-4|TRBJ2-6
ASSLAQGSGANVLT
>TRBV5-1|TRBJ2-2
ASSQTSHTGELF
>TRBV5-8|TRBJ1-1
ASSLARDRANEAF
>TRBV5-1|TRBJ2-2
ASRPGGQNTGELF
>TRBV11-2|TRBJ1-2
ASSTQGANYGYT
>TRBV6-1|TRBJ2-2
ASQGFTNTGELF
>TRBV15|TRBJ1-1
ATSRDHAF
>TRBV29-1|TRBJ1-3
SVVTGGGNTIY
>TRBV9|TRBJ1-3
ASSPERPDGNTIY
>TRBV10-3|TRBJ2-7
AISRTGPLYEQY
>TRBV20-1|TRBJ1-2
SAREDVYDGYT
>TRBV12-3/TRBV12-4|TRBJ1-5
ASSSSFNQPQH
>TRBV6-2/TRBV6-3|TRBJ2-6
ASRDSSSGANVLT
>TRBV27|TRBJ2-3
ASSLRGLVFVTTDTQY
>TRBV19|TRBJ1-1
ASSWAGGSEAF
>TRBV6-5|TRBJ1-5
ASSYSWAGGQPQH
>TRBV5-6|TRBJ2-1
ASSPPGTSGYNEQF
>TRBV20-1|TRBJ2-1
SARNLAGLRF
>TRBV4-2|TRBJ2-7
ASSRSTYGTSGGARRYEQY
>TRBV18|TRBJ2-3
ASSPLTGDTQY
>TRBV7-9|TRBJ2-3
ASSLTTGRSSTDTQY
>TRBV7-9|TRBJ2-5
ASSLVDGTREETQY
>TRBV20-1|TRBJ2-3
SANPDHTQY
>TRBV20-1|TRBJ2-1
SARDHGFYEQF
>TRBV7-2|TRBJ2-7
ASSLDSAQY
>TRBV27|TRBJ1-1
ASSLFAGEEDTEAF
>TRBV7-9|TRBJ1-1
ASSLGDRAMNTEAF
>TRBV2|TRBJ1-5
ASSWTGSNQPQH